This T cell receptor (beta chain) was observed in a study of CD8+ T cells in alopecia areata. Comment on this clone: Its antigen is unidentified. Gene names follow the mouse nomenclature. The CDR3 end lies 4 residues beyond the end of the read and is filled in from the germline J gene.

The ends were cut back, 3 bases at V and 0 bases at J, with 15 bases in the middle. This CDR3 is 17 amino acids long. CDR1 and CDR2 (germline): NSHNY, SYGAGN. Findings and caveats of the study: Relative to mice, TCR sharing across patients was less clear, a difference possibly HLA-related.

cDNA serving as the sequencing template came from extracted, reverse transcribed RNA. This table comes from immunoSEQ multiplex PCR, and its TCRdb copy is limited to in-frame clones, with some not included. Reported are over 100,000 clones, none seen only once; the ten largest carry 20%. The clonotype was recovered from a C3H/HeJ mouse with alopecia areata. MHC haplotype of the mouse line: H2-k. This chain joins TRBV13-1 and TRBJ1-4, with TRBD1 as a possible D gene (6 bases). The sample taken for sequencing was lesional skin. The sequenced CDR3 bases are TGTGCCAGCAGTGGGGACCGGGACAACATTTCCAACGAA. This gives the protein CASSGDRDNISNE. The full CDR3 reads CASSGDRDNISNERLFF.